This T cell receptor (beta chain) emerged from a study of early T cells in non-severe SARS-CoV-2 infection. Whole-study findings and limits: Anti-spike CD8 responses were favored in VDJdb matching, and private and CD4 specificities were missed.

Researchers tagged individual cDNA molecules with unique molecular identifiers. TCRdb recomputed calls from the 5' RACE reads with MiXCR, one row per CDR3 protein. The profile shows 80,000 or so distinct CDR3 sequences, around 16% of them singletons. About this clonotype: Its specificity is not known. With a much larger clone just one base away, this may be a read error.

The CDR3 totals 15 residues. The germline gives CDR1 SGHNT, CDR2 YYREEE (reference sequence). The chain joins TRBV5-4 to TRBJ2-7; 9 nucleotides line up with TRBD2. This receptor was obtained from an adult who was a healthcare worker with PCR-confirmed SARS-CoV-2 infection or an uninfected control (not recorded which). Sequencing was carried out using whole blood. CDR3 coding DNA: TGTGCCAGCAGCGACCGGACTAGCGCGTCCTACGAGCGGTACTTC. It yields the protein CASSDRTSASYERYF.